This T cell receptor beta chain was retrieved from a study of T cells after yellow fever vaccination. The study, taken as a whole, reports: A large majority of primary-vaccination clones showed up again after the booster (roughly 96% CD4, almost 90% CD8). Weaker, the secondary response had a peak occurring faster, on day 5 versus 15.

As regards this clonotype: Its antigen is currently unknown.

A process of 5'RACE template switching, which added a universal primer site and UMIs, was used to make TCR cDNA. TCRdb reprocessed the 5' RACE reads via MiXCR and lists one record per CDR3 protein. The sample has some 560,000 distinct CDR3 sequences, over 15% seen once. The V end was cut by 10 bases, the J end by 4 bases, with 4 bases between. This CDR3 has 10 amino acids. The chain joins TRBV12-3 or TRBV12-4 to TRBJ2-2; D is unclear. The sequencing here drew on PBMCs, taken 15 days after the yellow fever booster vaccination. This clonotype was sampled from a man aged 30-40 years who received the YFV17D yellow fever vaccine. CDR3 DNA: TGTGCCACCGGCACCGGGGAGCTGTTTTTT. Its translation: CATGTGELFF.